This passage covers 28 T cell receptor beta chains from one sample sequenced in a study of control samples from healthy donors and cancer patients. This table comes from immunoSEQ multiplex PCR, and its TCRdb copy is limited to in-frame clones, with some not included. This table holds roughly 45,000 clones, around 86% found once. Sequencing input: PBMCs. The receptors here all came from a woman aged 45-59 years with lung cancer.

Comment on this clone: Germline is not matched at one junction end, which may reflect a read error. V is TRBV15 and J is TRBJ1-4; D is uncertain. The CDR3 runs 13 residues. The germline CDR1 and CDR2 sequences are LNHNV and YYDKDF (reference sequence). CDR3 coding DNA: TGTGCCACGAGCACGGGTTTAGGTGAAAAACTGTTTTTT. Translating gives CATSTGLGEKLFF.

This clone was seen a handful of times. This chain links TRBV5-4 with TRBJ1-2; D is unresolved. Deletions cut 0 bases from V and 4 bases from J, with 13 bases between. Germline CDR1 is SGHNT and CDR2 is YYREEE (reference sequence). The CDR3 covers 15 residues. CDR3: CASSLGHSKPYGYTF. CDR3 bases: TGTGCCAGCAGCTTGGGGCACAGCAAGCCCTATGGCTACACCTTC.

The rearrangement uses TRBV3-1 (or the pseudogene TRBV3-2) and TRBJ2-3; D gene unclear. Trimming shortened V by 0 bases and J by 1 base, and 17 bases separated the two germline ends. CDR1 is LGHDT, CDR2 YNNKEL, per germline (reference sequence). The CDR3 spans 18 residues. The CDR3 is CASSQDFKAPSRTDTQYF. The CDR3 coding sequence is TGTGCCAGCAGCCAAGATTTTAAGGCTCCTTCTCGCACAGATACGCAGTATTTT.

The gene calls are TRBV5-1 and TRBJ2-2, with 9 bases fitting TRBD2. The length of the CDR3 is 17 residues. The V gene end was trimmed by 5 bases and the J gene end by 2 bases; junction bases not matched to a gene: 10. Per germline, CDR1 SGHRS and CDR2 YFSETQ. The CDR3 region is CASSFVVAGANTGELFF. The CDR3 DNA reads TGCGCCAGCAGTTTTGTTGTAGCGGGGGCCAACACCGGGGAGCTGTTTTTT.

The chain joins TRBV5-4 to TRBJ2-5; no reliable D call. Per germline, CDR1 SGHNT and CDR2 YYREEE (reference sequence). The CDR3 has 13 residues. Trimming removed 3 bases at V and 1 base at J, with 7 bases between. CDR3 in amino acids: CASSSRVQETQYF. DNA for the CDR3: TGTGCCAGCAGCTCCCGGGTCCAAGAGACCCAGTACTTC.

The chain carries TRBV5-4 and TRBJ1-1; D is unresolved. The ends were cut back, 2 bases at V and 0 bases at J, with 5 bases in the middle. CDR3 length: 13 residues. CDR1 and CDR2 (germline): SGHNT, YYREEE (reference sequence). The CDR3 nucleotides read TGTGCCAGCAGCTTCCAGATGAACACTGAAGCTTTCTTT. It is translated as CASSFQMNTEAFF.

The gene calls are TRBV6-5 and TRBJ1-4; no firm D call. The ends were cut back, 0 bases at V and 0 bases at J, with 8 bases in the middle. This CDR3 region has 16 residues. In germline, CDR1 is MNHEY, CDR2 SVGAGI. The CDR3 region has the DNA TGTGCCAGCAGTTACTCGGCAGCCCCAACTAATGAAAAACTGTTTTTT. As protein: CASSYSAAPTNEKLFF.

The chain couples TRBV4-2 to TRBJ2-3; D call uncertain. The CDR3 length is 14 residues. From germline, CDR1 is LGHNA and CDR2 YNFKEQ. Deletions cut 2 bases from V and 3 bases from J, with 9 bases between. For the CDR3, the DNA is TGTGCCAGCAGCCAACCTCTCGAAACAGATACGCAGTATTTT. Translating gives CASSQPLETDTQYF.

The gene calls are TRBV5-6 and TRBJ1-2; D gene unclear. The CDR3 runs 13 residues. Trimming cost V 0 bases and J 1 base, with 4 bases left between them. From germline, CDR1 is SGHDT and CDR2 YYEEEE. This CDR3 reads CASSLVGNYGYTF. The CDR3 DNA sequence: TGTGCCAGCAGCTTGGTAGGTAACTATGGCTACACCTTC.

The genes are TRBV28 and TRBJ1-1; tentatively, D is TRBD1 (5 bases). The germline V gene has CDR1 MDHEN and CDR2 SYDVKM. This CDR3 has 15 amino acids. Trimming shortened V by 1 base and J by 1 base, and 10 bases separated the two germline ends. Written as DNA, the CDR3 is TGTGCCAGCAGTTTATTGGGACTAACGAACACTGAAGCTTTCTTT. The encoded protein is CASSLLGLTNTEAFF. Full variable domain (rest looked up from reference TRBV28 and TRBJ1-1): DVKVTQSSRYLVKRTGEKVFLECVQDMDHENMFWYRQDPGLGLRLIYFSYDVKMKEKGDIPEGYSVSREKKERFSLILESASTNQTSMYLCASSLLGLTNTEAFFGQGTRLTVV.

V and J are TRBV9 and TRBJ2-7; TRBD2 matches 7 bases. The CDR3 loop spans 14 amino acids. Germline trimming cut 3 bases from V and 4 bases from J; bases unmatched to any gene: 7. Germline V gene data show CDR1 as SGDLS and CDR2 as YYNGEE. CDR3 bases: TGTGCCAGCAGCGACGGAGGGAGGGGATACGAGCAGTACTTC. Its translation: CASSDGGRGYEQYF.

The chain joins TRBV5-1 to TRBJ1-2; D may be TRBD1 (5 bases). V lost 0 bases, J lost 1 base, and 7 bases lay in between. This CDR3 has 14 residues. Germline V gene lookup returns CDR1 SGHRS and CDR2 YFSETQ. CDR3 bases: TGCGCCAGCAGCTTGGAGGGACTTAACTATGGCTACACCTTC. The encoded protein is CASSLEGLNYGYTF.

CDR3 DNA sequence: TGTGCCAGTACCTACACAGGGGATCAGCCCCAGCATTTT. This translates into CASTYTGDQPQHF. The chain couples TRBV19 to TRBJ1-5; 7 nucleotides align to TRBD1. V shed 7 bases, J shed 5 bases, and the junction held 5 bases outside the gene matches. Germline V gene sequence: CDR1 LNHDA, CDR2 SQIVND (reference sequence). The CDR3 has 13 residues.

This chain links TRBV19 with TRBJ1-5; weak D call: TRBD1 (5 bases). Per the germline V gene, CDR1 is LNHDA and CDR2 is SQIVND (reference sequence). Trimming shortened V by 1 base and J by 0 bases, and 7 bases separated the two germline ends. This CDR3 contains 15 residues. As DNA, the CDR3 is TGTGCCAGTAGTATAGCCGGGGCTAGCAATCAGCCCCAGCATTTT. This sequence encodes CASSIAGASNQPQHF.

The V and J genes are TRBV6-6 and TRBJ1-2, with a possible D match to TRBD1 (6 bases). The CDR3 contains 16 residues. Germline loops: CDR1 MNHNY, CDR2 SVGAGI (reference sequence). Trimming took off 5 bases at V and 0 bases at J, with 16 bases between the two ends. The CDR3, as DNA: TGTGCCAGCAGTCAGACTGGGGGCAGAACTAACTATGGCTACACCTTC. Translating gives CASSQTGGRTNYGYTF.

The J gene is TRBJ1-4, the V gene TRBV19; D is possibly TRBD1 (5 bases). Germline V gene lookup returns CDR1 LNHDA and CDR2 SQIVND (reference sequence). V lost 7 bases and J 5 bases, leaving 11 bases between the germline ends. This CDR3 region has 13 residues. DNA of the CDR3: TGTGCCAGTATGGGGCAGCTGAATGAAAAACTGTTTTTT. Its protein product is CASMGQLNEKLFF.

This chain uses TRBV28 with TRBJ2-2; D remains ambiguous. The CDR3 length is 15 residues. Deletions cut 4 bases from V and 2 bases from J, with 11 bases between. CDR1 is MDHEN, CDR2 SYDVKM, per germline. CDR3 nucleotide sequence: TGTGCCAGCAGTTCAAAGGTCAGAAACACCGGGGAGCTGTTTTTT. It codes for CASSSKVRNTGELFF.

This clone was seen more than once but under ten times. V usage is TRBV5-1 and J usage is TRBJ2-2, with TRBD1 matching over 10 bases. This CDR3 region has 15 residues. The V gene end was trimmed by 5 bases and the J gene end by 7 bases; junction bases not matched to a gene: 8. Germline CDR1 and CDR2: SGHRS and YFSETQ. In nucleotides, the CDR3 is TGCGCCAGCAGTCCGGGACAGGGGACTATCGGGGAGCTGTTTTTT. Encoded protein: CASSPGQGTIGELFF.

The rearrangement joins TRBV5-1 to TRBJ2-3, with TRBD1 as a possible D gene (5 bases). Germline CDR1 SGHRS, CDR2 YFSETQ. V lost 1 base to trimming and J lost 5 bases, with 14 bases between them. The CDR3 is made up of 15 amino acids. This CDR3 is CASSLNQGLGDTQYF. Here the CDR3 DNA reads TGCGCCAGCAGCTTGAATCAGGGTTTGGGAGATACGCAGTATTTT.

This clone has just one count. This chain links TRBV20-1 with TRBJ2-7, with D perhaps matching TRBD1 (6 bases). CDR1 DFQATT and CDR2 SNEGSKA come from the germline V gene (reference sequence). This CDR3 contains 10 residues. V was shortened by 6 bases and J by 9 bases, with 12 bases between the two germline ends. The CDR3 spells CSALQGGQYF. DNA for the CDR3: TGCAGTGCCCTACAGGGTGGGCAGTACTTC.

This clone was observed a handful of times. The J gene is TRBJ2-7, the V gene TRBV27; 9 bases line up with TRBD1. J lost 0 bases, V lost 8 bases, and 14 bases had no gene match. In germline, CDR1 is MNHEY, CDR2 SMNVEV (reference sequence). The CDR3 contains 17 residues. CDR3 in amino acids: CASGRRTGGVSSYEQYF. The CDR3 bases are TGTGCCAGCGGCCGCCGTACAGGGGGCGTAAGCTCCTACGAGCAGTACTTC.

V usage is TRBV7-8 and J usage is TRBJ2-7; 8 bases align to TRBD1. The CDR3 totals 15 residues. Germline V gives CDR1 SGHVS, CDR2 FQNEAQ. V shed 4 bases and J 2 bases; nucleotides not matched to a gene: 7. CDR3 region: CASSSGTGWPYEQYF. The CDR3 nucleotides read TGTGCCAGCAGCTCCGGGACAGGTTGGCCCTACGAGCAGTACTTC.

The rearrangement links TRBV5-8 to TRBJ1-5; 10 bases match TRBD1. Looked up from germline, CDR1 is SGHTS and CDR2 is YDEGEE. J was trimmed by 6 bases and V by 1 base; bases with no gene match: 7. The CDR3 covers 16 residues. The CDR3 DNA is TGTGCCAGCAGCTTGTTTCGACAGGGGGCAGTTCAGCCCCAGCATTTT. Its protein product is CASSLFRQGAVQPQHF.

The genes are TRBV3-1 (or the pseudogene TRBV3-2) and TRBJ1-6, with D maybe TRBD1 (6 bases). Deletions cut 4 bases from V and 14 bases from J, with 15 bases between. The CDR3 consists of 13 residues. The germline V gene encodes CDR1 LGHDT and CDR2 YNNKEL (reference sequence). The CDR3 region has the DNA TGTGCCAGCAGCCCAGAGAACACAGGGACCCTCCACTTT. It codes for CASSPENTGTLHF.

The rearrangement uses TRBV11-3 and TRBJ2-2; 7 bases are a match to TRBD1. The CDR3 totals 18 residues. Trimming took 1 base from V and 6 from J; bases not matched to a gene: 14. Germline CDR1 SGHNT, CDR2 YENEEA. CDR3: CASSLVLSGTVISGELFF. CDR3 nucleotides: TGTGCCAGCAGCTTAGTTCTCTCCGGGACAGTTATTTCCGGGGAGCTGTTTTTT.

The rearrangement links TRBV6-5 to TRBJ1-3; the match to TRBD1 covers 8 bases. Germline lookup yields CDR1 MNHEY and CDR2 SVGAGI. The CDR3 length is 15 residues. Trimming at V came to 7 bases and at J to 4 bases, leaving 9 bases not matched to a gene. CDR3 DNA sequence: TGTGCCAGCAAGGACAGGGAGGCGCGGGGAAACACCATATATTTT. Translation gives CASKDREARGNTIYF.

The chain carries TRBV5-1 and TRBJ2-5; 12 bases match TRBD2. This CDR3 is built from 16 residues. Unmatched junction bases numbered 6, after V lost 4 bases and J lost 2 bases. Germline values: CDR1 SGHRS, CDR2 YFSETQ. For the CDR3, the DNA is TGCGCCAGCAGCCCTGGACTAGCGGGGTCTCAAGAGACCCAGTACTTC. This gives the protein CASSPGLAGSQETQYF.

This clone turned up a few times. This sequence joins TRBV5-4 and TRBJ2-6; weak D call: TRBD1 (6 bases). This CDR3 is built from 16 residues. Germline V gene sequence: CDR1 SGHNT, CDR2 YYREEE (reference sequence). Trimming stripped 7 bases from V and 1 base from J, with 15 bases between. CDR3 nucleotides: TGTGCCAGCTTTAAACAGGGAAGGTCTGGGGCCAACGTCCTGACTTTC. It codes for CASFKQGRSGANVLTF.